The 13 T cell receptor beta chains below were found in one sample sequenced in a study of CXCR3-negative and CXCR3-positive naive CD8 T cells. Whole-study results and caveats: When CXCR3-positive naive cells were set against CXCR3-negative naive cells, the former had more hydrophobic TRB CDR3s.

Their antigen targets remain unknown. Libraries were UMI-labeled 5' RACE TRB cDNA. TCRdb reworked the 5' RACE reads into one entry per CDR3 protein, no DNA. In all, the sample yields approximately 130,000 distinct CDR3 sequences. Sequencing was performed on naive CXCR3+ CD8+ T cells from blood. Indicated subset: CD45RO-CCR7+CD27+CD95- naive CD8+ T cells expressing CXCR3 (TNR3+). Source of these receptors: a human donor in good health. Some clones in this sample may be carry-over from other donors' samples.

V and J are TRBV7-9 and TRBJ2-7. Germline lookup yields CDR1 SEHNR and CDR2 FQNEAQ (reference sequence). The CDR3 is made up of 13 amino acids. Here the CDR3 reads CASSLAQFYEQYF.

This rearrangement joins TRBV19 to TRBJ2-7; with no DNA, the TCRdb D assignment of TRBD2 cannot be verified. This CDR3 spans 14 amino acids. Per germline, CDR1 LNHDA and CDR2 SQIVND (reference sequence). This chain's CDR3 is CASSGSGGPYEQYF.

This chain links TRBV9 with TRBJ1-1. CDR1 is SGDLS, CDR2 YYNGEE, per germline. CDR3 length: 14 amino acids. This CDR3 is CASSVRGGETEAFF.

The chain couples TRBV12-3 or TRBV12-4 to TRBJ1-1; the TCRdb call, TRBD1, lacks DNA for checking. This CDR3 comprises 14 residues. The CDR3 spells CASSSGDRSTEAFF.

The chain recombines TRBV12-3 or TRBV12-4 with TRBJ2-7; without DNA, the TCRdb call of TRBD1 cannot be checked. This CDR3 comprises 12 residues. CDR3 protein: CASSPWTYEQYF.

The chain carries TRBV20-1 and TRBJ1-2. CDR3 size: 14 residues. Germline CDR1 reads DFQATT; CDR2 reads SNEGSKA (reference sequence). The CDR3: CSARDPSDYYGYTF.

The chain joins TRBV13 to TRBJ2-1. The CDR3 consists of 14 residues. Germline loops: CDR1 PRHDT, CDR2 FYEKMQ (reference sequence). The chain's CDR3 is CASSLSRQQNEQFF. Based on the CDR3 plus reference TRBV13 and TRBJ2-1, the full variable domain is AAGVIQSPRHLIKEKRETATLKCYPIPRHDTVYWYQQGPGQDPQFLISFYEKMQSDKGSIPDRFSAQQFSDYHSELNMSSLELGDSALYFCASSLSRQQNEQFFGPGTRLTVL.

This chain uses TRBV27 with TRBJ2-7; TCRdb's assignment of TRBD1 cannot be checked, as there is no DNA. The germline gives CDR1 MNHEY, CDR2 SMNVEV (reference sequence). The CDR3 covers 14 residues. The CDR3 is CASSKEGAYYEQYF.

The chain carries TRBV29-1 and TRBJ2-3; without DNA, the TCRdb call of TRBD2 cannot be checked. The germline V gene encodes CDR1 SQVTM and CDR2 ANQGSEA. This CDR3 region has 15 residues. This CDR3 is CSVEDISGGPRADRF.

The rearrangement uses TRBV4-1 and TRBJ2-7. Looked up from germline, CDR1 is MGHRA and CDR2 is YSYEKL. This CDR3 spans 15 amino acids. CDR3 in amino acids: CASSQVWEGSHEQYF.

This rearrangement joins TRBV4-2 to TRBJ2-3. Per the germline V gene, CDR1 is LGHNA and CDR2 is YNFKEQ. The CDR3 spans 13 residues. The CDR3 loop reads CASSRISTDTQYF.

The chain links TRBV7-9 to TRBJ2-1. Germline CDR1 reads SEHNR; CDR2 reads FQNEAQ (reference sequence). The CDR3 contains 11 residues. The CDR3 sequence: CASSFNNEQFF.

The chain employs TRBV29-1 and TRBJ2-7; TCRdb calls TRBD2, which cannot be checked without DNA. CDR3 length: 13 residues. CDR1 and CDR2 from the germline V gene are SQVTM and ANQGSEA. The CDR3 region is CSVEDLSGPEQYF.